This T cell receptor beta chain originates from a study of post-analysis software for immune sequencing data. General study points: Controls had lower frequencies than patients of about 5 TRBV segments, which included TRBV5-6, TRBV5-1 and TRBV20-1.

The sample holds a few counts of this clonotype. Its antigen is as yet unknown. Unique molecular identifiers were built into the TCR beta cDNA libraries. T cells numbering roughly 0.85 to 10 million gave rise to 500,000 to 600,000 cDNA molecules. MiXCR, run by TCRdb on the PCR reads, gives a single entry per CDR3 protein. This sample has about 540,000 distinct CDR3 sequences, with 30% to 40% found just once. This CDR3 is built from 17 residues. Looked up from germline, CDR1 is SGHDN and CDR2 is FVKESK. V was clipped by 6 bases and J by 4 bases; unmatched bases: 17. The sequence was obtained from a girl aged 2-17 years with multiple sclerosis. The chain carries TRBV14 and TRBJ1-2; 7 bases are a match to TRBD1. The specimen was blood. The CDR3 DNA reads TGTGCCAGCAGAGGCACCTCGGGACAGCGAAGATTCTATGGCTACACCTTC. It yields the protein CASRGTSGQRRFYGYTF.